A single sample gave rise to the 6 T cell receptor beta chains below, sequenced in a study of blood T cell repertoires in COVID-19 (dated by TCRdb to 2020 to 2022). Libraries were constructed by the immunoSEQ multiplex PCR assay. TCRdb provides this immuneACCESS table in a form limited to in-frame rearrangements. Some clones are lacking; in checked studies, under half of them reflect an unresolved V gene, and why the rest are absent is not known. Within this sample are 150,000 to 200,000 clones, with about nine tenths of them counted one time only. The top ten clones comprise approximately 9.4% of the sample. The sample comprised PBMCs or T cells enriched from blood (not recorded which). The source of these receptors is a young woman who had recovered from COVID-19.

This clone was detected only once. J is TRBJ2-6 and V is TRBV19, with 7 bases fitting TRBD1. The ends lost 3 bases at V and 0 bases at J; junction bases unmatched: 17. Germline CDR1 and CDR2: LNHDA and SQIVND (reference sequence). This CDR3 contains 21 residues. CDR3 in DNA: TGTGCCAGTAGTATCATCGTCCCGGGACAGACATACTCCTCTGGGGCCAACGTCCTGACTTTC. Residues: CASSIIVPGQTYSSGANVLTF.

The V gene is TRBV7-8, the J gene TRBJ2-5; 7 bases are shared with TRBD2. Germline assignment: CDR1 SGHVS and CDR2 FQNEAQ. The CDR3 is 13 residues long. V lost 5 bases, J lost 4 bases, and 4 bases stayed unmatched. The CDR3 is CASSPGGGETQYF. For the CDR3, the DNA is TGTGCCAGCAGCCCCGGCGGGGGAGAGACCCAGTACTTC.

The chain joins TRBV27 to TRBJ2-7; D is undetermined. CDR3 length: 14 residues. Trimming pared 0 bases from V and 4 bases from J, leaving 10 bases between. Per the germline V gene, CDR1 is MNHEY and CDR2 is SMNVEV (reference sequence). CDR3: CASSLSQPLYEQYF. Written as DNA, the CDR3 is TGTGCCAGCAGTTTATCCCAACCCCTATACGAGCAGTACTTC.

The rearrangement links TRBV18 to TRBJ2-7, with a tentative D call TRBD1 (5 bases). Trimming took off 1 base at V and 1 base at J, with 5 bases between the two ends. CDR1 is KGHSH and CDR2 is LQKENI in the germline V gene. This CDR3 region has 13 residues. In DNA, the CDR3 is TGTGCCAGCTCACCACAGGGGTCCTACGAGCAGTACTTC. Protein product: CASSPQGSYEQYF.

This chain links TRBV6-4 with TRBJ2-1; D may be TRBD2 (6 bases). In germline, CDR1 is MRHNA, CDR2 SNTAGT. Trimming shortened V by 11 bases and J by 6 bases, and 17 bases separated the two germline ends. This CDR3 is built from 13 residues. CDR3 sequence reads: CAAAASEINEQFF. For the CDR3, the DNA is TGTGCCGCGGCGGCTAGCGAAATCAATGAGCAGTTCTTC.

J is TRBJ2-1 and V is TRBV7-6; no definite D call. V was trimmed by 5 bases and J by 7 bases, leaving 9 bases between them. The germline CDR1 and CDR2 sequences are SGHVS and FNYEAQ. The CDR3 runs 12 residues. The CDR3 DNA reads TGTGCCAGCAGCAACGACGGGAATGAGCAGTTCTTC. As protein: CASSNDGNEQFF.